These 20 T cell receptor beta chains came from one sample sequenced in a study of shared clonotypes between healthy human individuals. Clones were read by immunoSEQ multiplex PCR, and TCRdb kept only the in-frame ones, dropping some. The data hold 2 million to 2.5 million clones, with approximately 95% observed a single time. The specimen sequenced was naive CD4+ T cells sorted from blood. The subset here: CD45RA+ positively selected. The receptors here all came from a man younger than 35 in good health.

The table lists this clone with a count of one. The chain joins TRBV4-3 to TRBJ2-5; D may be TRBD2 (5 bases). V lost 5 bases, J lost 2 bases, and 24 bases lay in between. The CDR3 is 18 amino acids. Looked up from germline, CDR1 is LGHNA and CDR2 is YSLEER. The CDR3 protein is CASSEQLYQTSRQETQYF. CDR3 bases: TGCGCCAGCAGCGAACAGCTATACCAAACTAGTAGGCAAGAGACCCAGTACTTC.

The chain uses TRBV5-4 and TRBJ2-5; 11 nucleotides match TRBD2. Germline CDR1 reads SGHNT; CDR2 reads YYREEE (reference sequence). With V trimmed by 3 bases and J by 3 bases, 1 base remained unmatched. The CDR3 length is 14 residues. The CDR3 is CASSYSGREETQYF. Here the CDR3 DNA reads TGTGCCAGCAGCTATAGCGGGAGGGAAGAGACCCAGTACTTC.

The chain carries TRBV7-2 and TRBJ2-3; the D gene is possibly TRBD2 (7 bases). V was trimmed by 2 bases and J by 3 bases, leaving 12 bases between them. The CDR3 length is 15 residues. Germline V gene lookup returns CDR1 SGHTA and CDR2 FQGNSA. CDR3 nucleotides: TGTGCCAGCAGCTTACGGCGGGGGACAACAGATACGCAGTATTTT. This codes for CASSLRRGTTDTQYF. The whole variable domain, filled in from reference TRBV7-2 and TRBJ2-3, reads GAGVSQSPSNKVTEKGKDVELRCDPISGHTALYWYRQSLGQGLEFLIYFQGNSAPDKSGLPSDRFSAERTGGSVSTLTIQRTQQEDSAVYLCASSLRRGTTDTQYFGPGTRLTVL.

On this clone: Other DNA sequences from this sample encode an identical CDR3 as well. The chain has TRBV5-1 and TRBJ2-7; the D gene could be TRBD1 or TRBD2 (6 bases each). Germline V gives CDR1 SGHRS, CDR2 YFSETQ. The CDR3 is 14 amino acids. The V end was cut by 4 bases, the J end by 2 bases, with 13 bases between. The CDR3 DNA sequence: TGCGCCAGCAGCCCGGGGGCCGGCACCTACGAGCAGTACTTC. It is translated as CASSPGAGTYEQYF.

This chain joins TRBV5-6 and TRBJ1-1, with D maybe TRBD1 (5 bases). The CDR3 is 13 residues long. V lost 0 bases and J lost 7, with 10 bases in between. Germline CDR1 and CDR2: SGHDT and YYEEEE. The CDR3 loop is CASSLAWGFEAFF. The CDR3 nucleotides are TGTGCCAGCAGCTTGGCCTGGGGGTTTGAAGCTTTCTTT.

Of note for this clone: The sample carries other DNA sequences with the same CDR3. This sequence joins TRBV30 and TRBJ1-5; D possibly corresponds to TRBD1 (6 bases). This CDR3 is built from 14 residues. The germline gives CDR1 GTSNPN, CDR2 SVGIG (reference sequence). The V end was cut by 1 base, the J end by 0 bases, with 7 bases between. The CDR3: CAWSGQVSNQPQHF. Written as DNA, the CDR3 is TGTGCCTGGAGTGGACAGGTTAGCAATCAGCCCCAGCATTTT.

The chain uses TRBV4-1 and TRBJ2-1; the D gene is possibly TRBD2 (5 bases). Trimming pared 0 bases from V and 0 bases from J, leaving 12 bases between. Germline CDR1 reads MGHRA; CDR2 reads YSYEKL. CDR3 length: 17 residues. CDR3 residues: CASSQDQRMSSYNEQFF. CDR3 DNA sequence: TGCGCCAGCAGCCAAGACCAGCGGATGTCCTCCTACAATGAGCAGTTCTTC.

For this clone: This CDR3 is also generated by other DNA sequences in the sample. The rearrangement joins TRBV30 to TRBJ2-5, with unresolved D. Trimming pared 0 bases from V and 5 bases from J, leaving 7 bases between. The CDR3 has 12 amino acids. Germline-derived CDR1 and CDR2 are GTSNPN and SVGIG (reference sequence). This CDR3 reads CAWSVSSETQYF. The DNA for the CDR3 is TGTGCCTGGAGTGTATCGTCGGAGACCCAGTACTTC.

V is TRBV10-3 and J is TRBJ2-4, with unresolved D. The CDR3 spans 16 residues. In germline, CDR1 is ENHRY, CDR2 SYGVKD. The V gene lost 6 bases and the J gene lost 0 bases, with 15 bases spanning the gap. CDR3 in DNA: TGTGCCATCAGCTCGGACGGCAGTCTAGCCAAAAACATTCAGTACTTC. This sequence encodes CAISSDGSLAKNIQYF.

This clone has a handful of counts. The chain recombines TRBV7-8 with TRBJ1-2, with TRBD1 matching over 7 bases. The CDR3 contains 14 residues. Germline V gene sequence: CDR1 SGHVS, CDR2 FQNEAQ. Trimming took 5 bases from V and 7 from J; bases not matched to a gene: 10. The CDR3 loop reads CASSLHSGTVGYTF. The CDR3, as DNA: TGTGCCAGCAGCCTCCACTCCGGGACAGTTGGCTACACCTTC.

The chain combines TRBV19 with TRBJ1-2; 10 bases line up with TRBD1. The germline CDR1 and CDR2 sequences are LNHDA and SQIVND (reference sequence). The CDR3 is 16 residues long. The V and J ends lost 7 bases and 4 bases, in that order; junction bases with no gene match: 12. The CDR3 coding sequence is TGTGCCAGTAATCCTACCGGGGACAGGGGCCTCTATGGCTACACCTTC. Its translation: CASNPTGDRGLYGYTF.

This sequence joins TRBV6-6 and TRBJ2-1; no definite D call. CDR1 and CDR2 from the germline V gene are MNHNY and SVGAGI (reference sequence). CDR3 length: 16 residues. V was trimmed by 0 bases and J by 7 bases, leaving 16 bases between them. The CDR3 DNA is TGTGCCAGCAGTTACTCGAGACTCACCCACGGGAATGAGCAGTTCTTC. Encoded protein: CASSYSRLTHGNEQFF.

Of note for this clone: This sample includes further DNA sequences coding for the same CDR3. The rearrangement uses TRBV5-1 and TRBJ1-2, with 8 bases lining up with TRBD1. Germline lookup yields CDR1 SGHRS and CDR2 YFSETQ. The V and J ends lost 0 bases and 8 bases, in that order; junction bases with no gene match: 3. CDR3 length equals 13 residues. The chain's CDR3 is CASSLAGGDGYTF. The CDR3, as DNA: TGCGCCAGCAGCTTGGCAGGGGGCGACGGCTACACCTTC.

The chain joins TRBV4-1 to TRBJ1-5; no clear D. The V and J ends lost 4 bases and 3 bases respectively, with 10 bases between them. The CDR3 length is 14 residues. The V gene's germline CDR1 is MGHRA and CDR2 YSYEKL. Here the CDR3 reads CASSPGHDNQPQHF. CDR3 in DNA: TGCGCCAGCAGCCCCGGCCATGACAATCAGCCCCAGCATTTT.

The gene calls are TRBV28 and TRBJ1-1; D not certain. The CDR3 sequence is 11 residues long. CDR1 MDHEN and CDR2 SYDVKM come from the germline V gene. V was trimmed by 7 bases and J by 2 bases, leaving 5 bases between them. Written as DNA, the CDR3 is TGTGCCAGCACCCAAAACACTGAAGCTTTCTTT. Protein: CASTQNTEAFF.

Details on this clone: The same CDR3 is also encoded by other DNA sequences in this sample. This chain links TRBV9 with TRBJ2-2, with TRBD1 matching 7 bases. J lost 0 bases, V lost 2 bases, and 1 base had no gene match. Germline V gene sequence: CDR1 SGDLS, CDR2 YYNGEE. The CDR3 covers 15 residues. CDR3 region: CASSVGQANTGELFF. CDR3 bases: TGTGCCAGCAGCGTCGGACAGGCGAACACCGGGGAGCTGTTTTTT.

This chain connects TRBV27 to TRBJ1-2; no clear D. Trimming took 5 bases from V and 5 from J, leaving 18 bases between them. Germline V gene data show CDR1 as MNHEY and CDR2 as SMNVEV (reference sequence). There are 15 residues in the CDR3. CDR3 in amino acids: CASSPFPGQRYGYTF. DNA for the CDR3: TGTGCCAGCAGTCCCTTCCCGGGCCAGCGGTATGGCTACACCTTC.

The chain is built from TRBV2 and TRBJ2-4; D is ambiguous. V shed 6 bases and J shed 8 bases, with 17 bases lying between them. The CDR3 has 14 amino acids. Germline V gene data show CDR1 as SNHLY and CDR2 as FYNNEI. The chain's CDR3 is CASSQDRRPDIQYF. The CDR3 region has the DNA TGTGCCAGCAGCCAGGACCGTCGACCGGACATTCAGTACTTC.

For the CDR3, the DNA is TGTGCCAGCAGTTCCCAGGGAGGTGACGCCTATAATTCACCCCTCCACTTT. Translating it yields CASSSQGGDAYNSPLHF. The chain recombines TRBV28 with TRBJ1-6; weak D call: TRBD1 (5 bases). In germline, CDR1 is MDHEN, CDR2 SYDVKM. The V and J ends lost 4 bases and 2 bases respectively, with 15 bases between them. The CDR3 has 17 amino acids.

CDR3 bases: TGTGCCAGCAGCTTTTATAGGGACAGGGGCAGCTCCTACGAGCAGTACTTC. It codes for CASSFYRDRGSSYEQYF. The gene calls are TRBV5-6 and TRBJ2-7; 10 bases agree with TRBD1. This CDR3 is 17 amino acids long. Germline CDR1 reads SGHDT; CDR2 reads YYEEEE. J lost 0 bases, V lost 2 bases, and 8 bases had no gene match.